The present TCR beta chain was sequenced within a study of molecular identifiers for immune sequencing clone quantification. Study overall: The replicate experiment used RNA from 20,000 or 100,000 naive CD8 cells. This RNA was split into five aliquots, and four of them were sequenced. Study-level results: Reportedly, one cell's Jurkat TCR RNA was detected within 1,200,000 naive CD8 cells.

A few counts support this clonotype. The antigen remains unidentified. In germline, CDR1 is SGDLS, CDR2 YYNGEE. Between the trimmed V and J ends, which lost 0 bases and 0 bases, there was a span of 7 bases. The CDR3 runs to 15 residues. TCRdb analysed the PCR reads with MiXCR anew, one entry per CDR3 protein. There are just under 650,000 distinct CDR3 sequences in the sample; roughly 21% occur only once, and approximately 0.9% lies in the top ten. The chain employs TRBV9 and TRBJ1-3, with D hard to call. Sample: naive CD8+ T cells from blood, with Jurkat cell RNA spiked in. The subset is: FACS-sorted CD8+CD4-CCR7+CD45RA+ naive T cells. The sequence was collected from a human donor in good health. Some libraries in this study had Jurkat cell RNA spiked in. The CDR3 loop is CASSVDHTSGNTIYF. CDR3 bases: TGTGCCAGCAGCGTAGATCACACCTCTGGAAACACCATATATTTT.